Listed below are T cell receptor beta chains from one sample, sequenced in a study of blood T cell repertoires in COVID-19. The data were produced by immunoSEQ multiplex PCR, yet TCRdb's version contains in-frame clones alone and is incomplete. The repertoire holds some 300,000 clones, with about 91% as singletons. Sample: peripheral blood. Receptors originate from a woman aged 25 to 45 who had recovered from COVID-19. The CDR3 runs from the conserved cysteine through the conserved F or W. Fields, in order: CDR3 length, J gene, clone size, D gene, V gene, CDR3 protein, CDR3 DNA. D genes are given only for firm matches. For some rows the clone size is stated as once, few or many, or as a class when expanded; others skip it.

14,TRBJ1-3,-,-,TRBV5-1,CASSLGYERGTIYF,TGCGCCAGCAGCTTGGGGTACGAAAGGGGCACCATATATTTT
15,TRBJ2-7,once,-,TRBV9,CASSVGTPTPGEQYF,TGTGCCAGCAGCGTCGGGACTCCTACGCCGGGGGAGCAGTACTTC
13,TRBJ1-2,-,TRBD1,TRBV6-6,CASSYLYRGGYTF,TGTGCCAGCAGTTACTTATACAGGGGCGGCTACACCTTC
13,TRBJ2-7,-,TRBD1,TRBV29-1,CSVRDSSFYEQYF,TGCAGCGTACGGGACAGTTCATTCTACGAGCAGTACTTC
12,TRBJ2-5,once,-,TRBV2,CASSESRGNQYF,TGTGCCAGCAGTGAAAGTAGAGGGAACCAGTACTTC
14,TRBJ2-3,once,-,TRBV5-1,CASSLAGFRDTQYF,TGCGCCAGCAGCTTGGCGGGTTTTAGAGATACGCAGTATTTT
17,TRBJ2-3,-,TRBD2,TRBV5-1,CASSLIGSGGASDTQYF,TGCGCCAGCAGCTTAATCGGTTCCGGGGGGGCGTCAGATACGCAGTATTTT
16,TRBJ1-1,-,TRBD1,TRBV18,CASSKRTGGLDTEAFF,TGTGCCAGCTCAAAAAGGACAGGGGGCTTGGACACTGAAGCTTTCTTT
16,TRBJ2-2,-,-,TRBV5-1,CASSRQGSGAAGELFF,TGCGCCAGCAGCCGACAGGGTTCGGGAGCCGCCGGGGAGCTGTTTTTT
12,TRBJ1-2,-,TRBD1,TRBV30,CAWSVVTGGRKF,TGTGCCTGGAGTGTGGTGACAGGGGGTCGCAAGTTC
16,TRBJ2-5,-,TRBD1,TRBV13,CASAKGQGAWGETQYF,TGTGCCAGCGCCAAAGGACAGGGGGCTTGGGGAGAGACCCAGTACTTC
13,TRBJ2-1,-,-,TRBV4-3,CASSPRLYNEQFF,TGCGCCAGCAGCCCCAGACTGTACAATGAGCAGTTCTTC
14,TRBJ1-2,-,-,TRBV7-9,CASSLGAGNYGYTF,TGTGCCAGCAGCTTAGGGGCGGGCAACTATGGCTACACCTTC
12,TRBJ1-4,-,TRBD1,TRBV12-3/TRBV12-4,CASSGDSEKLFF,TGTGCCAGCAGCGGGGACAGCGAAAAACTGTTTTTT
17,TRBJ1-6,-,TRBD1,TRBV9,CASSVMTGSSDGSPLHF,TGTGCCAGCAGCGTGATGACAGGGTCTTCCGACGGTTCACCCCTCCACTTT